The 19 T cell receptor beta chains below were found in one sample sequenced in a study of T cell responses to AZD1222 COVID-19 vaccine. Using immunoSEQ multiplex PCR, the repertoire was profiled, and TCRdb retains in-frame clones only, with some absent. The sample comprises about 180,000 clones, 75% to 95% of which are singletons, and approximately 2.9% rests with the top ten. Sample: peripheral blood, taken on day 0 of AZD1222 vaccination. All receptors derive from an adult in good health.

The CDR3 spells CASSQGSPSYNEQFF. The CDR3 nucleotides are TGTGCCAGCTCCCAGGGTAGCCCTTCCTACAATGAGCAGTTCTTC. J is TRBJ2-1 and V is TRBV6-5; D is possibly TRBD1 (5 bases). This CDR3 contains 15 residues. V lost 8 bases to trimming and J lost 1 base, with 15 bases between them. Germline V gene lookup returns CDR1 MNHEY and CDR2 SVGAGI.

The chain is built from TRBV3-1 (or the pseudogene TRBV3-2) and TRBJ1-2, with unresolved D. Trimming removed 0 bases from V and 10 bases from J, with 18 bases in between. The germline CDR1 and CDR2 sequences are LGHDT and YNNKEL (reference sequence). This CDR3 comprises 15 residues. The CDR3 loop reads CASSQDYGSRNLYTF. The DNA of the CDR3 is TGTGCCAGCAGCCAAGATTATGGCAGTCGCAACCTCTACACCTTC.

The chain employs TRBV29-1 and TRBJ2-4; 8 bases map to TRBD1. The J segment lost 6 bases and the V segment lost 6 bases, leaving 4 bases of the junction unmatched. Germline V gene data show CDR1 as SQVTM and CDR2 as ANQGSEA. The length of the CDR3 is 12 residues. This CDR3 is CSVQTGANIQYF. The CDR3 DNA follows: TGCAGCGTACAGACAGGGGCAAACATTCAGTACTTC.

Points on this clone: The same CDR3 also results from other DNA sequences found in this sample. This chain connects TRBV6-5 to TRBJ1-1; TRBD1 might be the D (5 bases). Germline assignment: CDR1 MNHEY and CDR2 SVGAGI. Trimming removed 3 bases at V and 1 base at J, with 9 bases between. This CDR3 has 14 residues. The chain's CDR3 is CASSYGQANTEAFF. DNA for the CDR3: TGTGCCAGCAGTTATGGACAAGCGAACACTGAAGCTTTCTTT.

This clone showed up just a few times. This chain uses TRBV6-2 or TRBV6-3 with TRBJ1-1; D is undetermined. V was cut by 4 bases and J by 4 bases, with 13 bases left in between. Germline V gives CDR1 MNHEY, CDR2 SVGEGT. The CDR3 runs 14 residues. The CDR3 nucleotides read TGTGCCAGCAGTTCCCCTCCCTGGGGCACTGAAGCTTTCTTT. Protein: CASSSPPWGTEAFF.

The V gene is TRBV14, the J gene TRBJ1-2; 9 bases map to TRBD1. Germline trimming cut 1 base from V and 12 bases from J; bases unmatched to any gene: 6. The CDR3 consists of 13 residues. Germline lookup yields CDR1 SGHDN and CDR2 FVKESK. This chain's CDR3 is CASSQVGTGKHTF. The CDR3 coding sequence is TGTGCCAGCAGCCAAGTCGGGACAGGGAAACACACCTTC.

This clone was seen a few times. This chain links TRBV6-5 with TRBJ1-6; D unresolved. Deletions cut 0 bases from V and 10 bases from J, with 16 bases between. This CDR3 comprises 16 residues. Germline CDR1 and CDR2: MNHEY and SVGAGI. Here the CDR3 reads CASSYSPNGVRSPLHF. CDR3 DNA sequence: TGTGCCAGCAGTTACTCACCGAACGGGGTAAGGTCACCCCTCCACTTT.

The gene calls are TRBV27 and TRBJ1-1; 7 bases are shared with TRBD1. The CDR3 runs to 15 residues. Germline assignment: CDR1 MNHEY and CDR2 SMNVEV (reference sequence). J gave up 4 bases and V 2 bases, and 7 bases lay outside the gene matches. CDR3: CASSLEVTGTTEAFF. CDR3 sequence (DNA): TGTGCCAGCAGTTTAGAAGTGACAGGGACCACTGAAGCTTTCTTT.

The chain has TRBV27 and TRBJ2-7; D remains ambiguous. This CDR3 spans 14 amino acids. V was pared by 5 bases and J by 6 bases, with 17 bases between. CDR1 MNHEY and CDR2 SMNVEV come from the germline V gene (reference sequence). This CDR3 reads CASSRVPWASEQYF. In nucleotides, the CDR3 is TGTGCCAGCAGTCGCGTGCCCTGGGCTTCCGAGCAGTACTTC.

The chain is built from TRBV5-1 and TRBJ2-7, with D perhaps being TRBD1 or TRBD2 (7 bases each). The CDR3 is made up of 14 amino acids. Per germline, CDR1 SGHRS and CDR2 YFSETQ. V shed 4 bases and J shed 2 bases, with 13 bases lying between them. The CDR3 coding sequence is TGCGCCAGCAGCCAGGGGGACTACACCTACGAGCAGTACTTC. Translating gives CASSQGDYTYEQYF. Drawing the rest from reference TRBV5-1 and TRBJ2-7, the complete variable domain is KAGVTQTPRYLIKTRGQQVTLSCSPISGHRSVSWYQQTPGQGLQFLFEYFSETQRNKGNFPGRFSGRQFSNSRSEMNVSTLELGDSALYLCASSQGDYTYEQYFGPGTRLTVT.

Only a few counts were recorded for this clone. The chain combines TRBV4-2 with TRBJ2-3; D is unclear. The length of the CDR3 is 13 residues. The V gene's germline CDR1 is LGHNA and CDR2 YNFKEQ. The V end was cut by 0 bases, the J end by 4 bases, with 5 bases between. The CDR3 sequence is CASSQEPPDTQYF. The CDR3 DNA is TGTGCCAGCAGCCAAGAGCCGCCAGATACGCAGTATTTT.

This chain's CDR3 is CSASPTGGGQPQHF. The DNA for the CDR3 is TGCAGTGCTAGTCCGACAGGGGGTGGGCAGCCCCAGCATTTT. This chain links TRBV20-1 with TRBJ1-5; 9 bases match TRBD1. The CDR3 runs to 14 residues. The trim removed 3 bases at V and 7 bases at J, leaving 7 bases unmatched. The germline V gene encodes CDR1 DFQATT and CDR2 SNEGSKA (reference sequence).

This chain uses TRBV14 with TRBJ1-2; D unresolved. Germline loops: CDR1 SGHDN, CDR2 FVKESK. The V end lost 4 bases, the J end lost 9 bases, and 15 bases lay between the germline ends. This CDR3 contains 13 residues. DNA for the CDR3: TGTGCCAGCAGCCCCGGGGAGCAGGCTCGCTACACCTTC. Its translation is CASSPGEQARYTF.

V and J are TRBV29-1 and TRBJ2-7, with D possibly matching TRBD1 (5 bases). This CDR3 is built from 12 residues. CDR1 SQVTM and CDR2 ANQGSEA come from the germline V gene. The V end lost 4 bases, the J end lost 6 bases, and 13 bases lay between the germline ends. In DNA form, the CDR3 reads TGCAGCGTTGGACAGTCACTCGGCGAGCAGTACTTC. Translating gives CSVGQSLGEQYF.

CDR3 sequence: CASTLGPGTQNTEAFF. The CDR3 region has the DNA TGTGCCAGCACCCTAGGCCCCGGGACACAGAACACTGAAGCTTTCTTT. V and J are TRBV5-4 and TRBJ1-1; D is possibly TRBD1 (6 bases). The CDR3 sequence is 16 residues long. V lost 6 bases, J lost 1 base, and 19 bases lay in between. CDR1 and CDR2 from the germline V gene are SGHNT and YYREEE (reference sequence).

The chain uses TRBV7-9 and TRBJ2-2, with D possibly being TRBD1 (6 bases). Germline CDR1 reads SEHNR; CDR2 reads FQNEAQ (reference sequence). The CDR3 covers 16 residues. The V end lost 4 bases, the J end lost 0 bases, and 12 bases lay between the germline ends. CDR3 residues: CASSSPDSANTGELFF. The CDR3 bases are TGTGCCAGCAGCTCACCGGACAGTGCGAACACCGGGGAGCTGTTTTTT.

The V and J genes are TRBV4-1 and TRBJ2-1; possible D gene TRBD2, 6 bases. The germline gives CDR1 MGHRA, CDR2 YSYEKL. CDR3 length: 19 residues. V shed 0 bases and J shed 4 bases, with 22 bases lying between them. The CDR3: CASSQEVWAGTGMYNEQFF. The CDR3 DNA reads TGCGCCAGCAGCCAAGAAGTCTGGGCCGGGACTGGAATGTACAATGAGCAGTTCTTC.

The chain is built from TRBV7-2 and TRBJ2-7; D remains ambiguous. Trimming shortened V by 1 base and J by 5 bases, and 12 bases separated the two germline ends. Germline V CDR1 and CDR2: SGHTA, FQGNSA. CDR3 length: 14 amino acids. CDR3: CASSLGSQVHEQYF. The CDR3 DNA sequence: TGTGCCAGCAGCTTAGGGAGCCAGGTACACGAGCAGTACTTC.

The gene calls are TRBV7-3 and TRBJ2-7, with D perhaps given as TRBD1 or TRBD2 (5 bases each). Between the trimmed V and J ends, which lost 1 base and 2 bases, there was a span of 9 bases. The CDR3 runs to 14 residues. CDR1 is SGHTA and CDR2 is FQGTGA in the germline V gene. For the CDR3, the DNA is TGTGCCAGCAGCTTAAACGGGGCTGCCTACGAGCAGTACTTC. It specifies CASSLNGAAYEQYF.